Following are 21 T cell receptor beta chains from one sample sequenced in a study of control samples from healthy donors and cancer patients. Profiling relied on immunoSEQ multiplex PCR, and the TCRdb table lists in-frame clones only, not all of them. Of tens of thousands of clones listed, 90% to 95% are singletons. Sequenced material: PBMCs. These receptors were obtained from a woman between 40 and 50 years old with lung cancer.

This rearrangement joins TRBV19 to TRBJ2-1; D is possibly TRBD1 (5 bases). Trimming removed 3 bases at V and 0 bases at J, with 15 bases between. The germline V gene encodes CDR1 LNHDA and CDR2 SQIVND (reference sequence). This CDR3 is 17 amino acids long. The CDR3 DNA reads as TGTGCCAGTAGTATCCCGAGGACACAGAGCTCCTACAATGAGCAGTTCTTC. Its translation is CASSIPRTQSSYNEQFF.

The chain couples TRBV2 to TRBJ1-1; D call uncertain. CDR1 is SNHLY and CDR2 is FYNNEI in the germline V gene. Trimming pared 4 bases from V and 7 bases from J, leaving 13 bases between. The CDR3 runs to 13 residues. This chain's CDR3 is CASSVTAGGEAFF. The CDR3 DNA reads TGTGCCAGCAGTGTGACGGCGGGAGGTGAAGCTTTCTTT.

The rearrangement links TRBV7-9 to TRBJ2-3; D may be TRBD1 (6 bases). The CDR3 loop spans 11 amino acids. CDR1 and CDR2 from the germline V gene are SEHNR and FQNEAQ (reference sequence). Between the trimmed V and J ends, which lost 11 bases and 4 bases, there was a span of 10 bases. The CDR3 sequence is CAGQRSDTQYF. The CDR3 DNA reads as TGTGCCGGACAGAGATCAGATACGCAGTATTTT.

V and J are TRBV27 and TRBJ1-1; maybe TRBD1 (6 bases). This CDR3 contains 18 residues. Trimming pared 6 bases from V and 7 bases from J, leaving 30 bases between. In germline, CDR1 is MNHEY, CDR2 SMNVEV (reference sequence). Here the CDR3 DNA reads TGTGCCAGCAGCCGCGCAACATCCGGGACACGCCCGTTGGTTGAAGCTTTCTTT. Its translation: CASSRATSGTRPLVEAFF.

The genes are TRBV2 and TRBJ2-7; TRBD1 matches 8 bases. There are 14 residues in the CDR3. The germline V gene has CDR1 SNHLY and CDR2 FYNNEI. The trim removed 6 bases at V and 7 bases at J, leaving 11 bases unmatched. CDR3 bases: TGTGCCAGCAGCACAGGACAGGGCGTTGTTGAGCAGTACTTC. This gives the protein CASSTGQGVVEQYF.

This chain uses TRBV18 with TRBJ2-5; D gene ambiguous. Trimming took 2 bases from V and 5 from J, leaving 15 bases between them. Germline assignment: CDR1 KGHSH and CDR2 LQKENI. The CDR3 sequence is 15 residues long. CDR3 DNA: TGTGCCAGCTCACCATCACACAGCTTTTGGGAGACCCAGTACTTC. Protein sequence: CASSPSHSFWETQYF.

The rearrangement uses TRBV30 and TRBJ1-3; D ambiguous. Deletions cut 3 bases from V and 0 bases from J, with 15 bases between. Germline V gives CDR1 GTSNPN, CDR2 SVGIG (reference sequence). The CDR3 is made up of 16 amino acids. This chain's CDR3 is CAWSGRQISSGNTIYF. In DNA, the CDR3 is TGTGCCTGGAGCGGACGGCAGATTAGCTCTGGAAACACCATATATTTT.

The genes are TRBV12-5 and TRBJ2-7; D is ambiguous. The CDR3 consists of 11 residues. CDR1 LGHNT and CDR2 FRNRAP come from the germline V gene. The V end was cut by 4 bases, the J end by 3 bases, with 4 bases between. The CDR3 reads CASGSNYEQYF. In DNA form, the CDR3 reads TGTGCTAGTGGTTCCAACTACGAGCAGTACTTC.

The chain is built from TRBV3-1 (or the pseudogene TRBV3-2) and TRBJ1-2, with 9 bases lining up with TRBD1. Trimming cost V 4 bases and J 7 bases; bases outside gene matches: 13. In germline, CDR1 is LGHDT, CDR2 YNNKEL (reference sequence). The CDR3 has 16 residues. The CDR3 region is CASSPSDRGERSGYTF. The CDR3 nucleotides are TGTGCCAGCAGCCCTTCGGACAGGGGAGAGAGAAGTGGCTACACCTTC.

The table lists this clone with a count of one. Here the CDR3 DNA reads TGTGCCAGCAGCCCTCAGGGGGGAGACACTGAAGCTTTCTTT. Translated, it gives CASSPQGGDTEAFF. The V call is TRBV3-1 (or the pseudogene TRBV3-2), the J call TRBJ1-1, with 7 nucleotides matching TRBD1. Germline loops: CDR1 LGHDT, CDR2 YNNKEL (reference sequence). There are 14 residues in the CDR3. V shed 4 bases and J 3 bases; nucleotides not matched to a gene: 5.

The chain is built from TRBV7-9 and TRBJ1-2; a weak D match, TRBD1 (6 bases). In germline, CDR1 is SEHNR, CDR2 FQNEAQ (reference sequence). The CDR3 consists of 15 residues. V lost 5 bases to trimming and J lost 8 bases, with 21 bases between them. For the CDR3, the DNA is TGTGCCAGCAGCAGCGGGACACTCCTAACGACAGGCTACACCTTC. This gives the protein CASSSGTLLTTGYTF.

This chain connects TRBV19 to TRBJ2-5; 7 nucleotides agree with TRBD1. Germline CDR1 is LNHDA and CDR2 is SQIVND (reference sequence). The ends lost 11 bases at V and 3 bases at J; junction bases unmatched: 9. The CDR3 consists of 13 residues. CDR3 residues: CAASRGYEETQYF. In DNA form, the CDR3 reads TGTGCCGCAAGCAGGGGGTACGAAGAGACCCAGTACTTC.

The chain employs TRBV30 and TRBJ2-1, with D maybe TRBD2 (5 bases). The CDR3 contains 14 residues. Looked up from germline, CDR1 is GTSNPN and CDR2 is SVGIG (reference sequence). V was pared by 4 bases and J by 0 bases, with 10 bases between. Written as DNA, the CDR3 is TGTGCCTGGATGCCGGGAAGCTCCTACAATGAGCAGTTCTTC. It translates to CAWMPGSSYNEQFF.

The CDR3, as DNA: TGTGCCAGCAGCCCCTCCCGGGAGGGCTATGGCTACACCTTC. Translation: CASSPSREGYGYTF. The chain uses TRBV7-3 and TRBJ1-2; the D is unclear. From germline, CDR1 is SGHTA and CDR2 FQGTGA. This CDR3 has 14 amino acids. Trimming removed 5 bases from V and 4 bases from J, with 14 bases in between.

The chain joins TRBV11-2 to TRBJ1-2, with no clear D. This CDR3 region has 12 residues. Germline V gives CDR1 SGHAT, CDR2 FQNNGV. The germline V and J ends were trimmed by 4 bases and 8 bases, with 11 bases remaining between them. Written as DNA, the CDR3 is TGTGCCAGCAGCTCGGTCCGTGGCGGCTACACCTTC. Its translation: CASSSVRGGYTF. The full variable domain, rest sourced from reference TRBV11-2 and TRBJ1-2, is EAGVAQSPRYKIIEKRQSVAFWCNPISGHATLYWYQQILGQGPKLLIQFQNNGVVDDSQLPKDRFSAERLKGVDSTLKIQPAKLEDSAVYLCASSSVRGGYTFGSGTRLTVV.

This chain uses TRBV10-1 with TRBJ1-1, with D unclear. Germline V gene sequence: CDR1 WNHNN, CDR2 SYGVQD (reference sequence). The length of the CDR3 is 13 residues. V was trimmed by 10 bases and J by 5 bases, leaving 17 bases between them. CDR3 sequence (DNA): TGCGCCACCTGTAGAGGATGGACGACTGAAGCTTTCTTT. Translating it yields CATCRGWTTEAFF.

The chain combines TRBV30 with TRBJ2-1, with a possible D match to TRBD2 (5 bases). This CDR3 spans 15 amino acids. Trimming removed 0 bases from V and 3 bases from J, with 12 bases in between. Per germline, CDR1 GTSNPN and CDR2 SVGIG (reference sequence). CDR3 nucleotide sequence: TGTGCCTGGAGTGTGGTGAGGGTCAACTACAATGAGCAGTTCTTC. It is translated as CAWSVVRVNYNEQFF.

The J gene is TRBJ1-5, the V gene TRBV5-1; 10 bases line up with TRBD1. The length of the CDR3 is 16 residues. Trimming cost V 0 bases and J 4 bases; bases outside gene matches: 4. The germline V gene encodes CDR1 SGHRS and CDR2 YFSETQ. CDR3 region: CASSLEGQGSNQPQHF. Written as DNA, the CDR3 is TGCGCCAGCAGCTTGGAGGGACAGGGGTCGAATCAGCCCCAGCATTTT. The full variable domain, in which reference TRBV5-1 and TRBJ1-5 provide the parts outside the CDR3, is KAGVTQTPRYLIKTRGQQVTLSCSPISGHRSVSWYQQTPGQGLQFLFEYFSETQRNKGNFPGRFSGRQFSNSRSEMNVSTLELGDSALYLCASSLEGQGSNQPQHFGDGTRLSIL.

This clone has only one observation. This chain links TRBV7-9 with TRBJ1-2; D is possibly TRBD1 (5 bases). Germline V gene sequence: CDR1 SEHNR, CDR2 FQNEAQ (reference sequence). Trimming shortened V by 1 base and J by 7 bases, and 19 bases separated the two germline ends. CDR3 length: 16 residues. The CDR3 sequence is CASSLEFSRQLGGYTF. Written as DNA, the CDR3 is TGTGCCAGCAGCTTAGAATTCTCGCGACAGCTTGGTGGCTACACCTTC.

The V gene is TRBV30, the J gene TRBJ2-2; unclear D gene. The CDR3 contains 11 residues. CDR1 is GTSNPN, CDR2 SVGIG, per germline (reference sequence). The V and J ends lost 8 bases and 1 base respectively, with 5 bases between them. For the CDR3, the DNA is TGTGCCGGACGGAACACCGGGGAGCTGTTTTTT. It translates to CAGRNTGELFF.

The rearrangement joins TRBV29-1 to TRBJ1-1; D gene uncertain. V was shortened by 5 bases and J by 1 base, with 5 bases between the two germline ends. Germline CDR1 SQVTM, CDR2 ANQGSEA. The CDR3 contains 11 residues. The CDR3 coding sequence is TGCAGCGTTCCGAGGAACACTGAAGCTTTCTTT. This translates into CSVPRNTEAFF.